The rows below give T cell receptor beta chains drawn from one sample of a study of cytomegalovirus exposure and HLA in healthy donors. TCRdb's copy holds only in-frame clones and misses some; the assay was immunoSEQ multiplex PCR. Among around 130,000 clones listed, 75% to 90% were seen once. Material: PBMCs. These receptors all stem from a woman between 25 and 40 years old in good health and CMV-seropositive. Both conserved end residues are part of each CDR3. Clone size appears in some rows only: once, few, many, or a class for an expanded clone.

clone_size j_call v_call cdr3_length cdr3_aa
NA TRBJ2-6 TRBV29-1 16 CGVCGDSFSGANVLTF
NA TRBJ2-3 TRBV9 14 CASSVTSGGDTQYF
NA TRBJ2-7 TRBV11-2 14 CASSLVAGRYEQYF
NA TRBJ1-1 TRBV5-1 14 CASMGDRWNTEAFF
once TRBJ1-1 TRBV27 15 CASSFGLGMNTEAFF
NA TRBJ2-3 TRBV11-2 15 CASTSGRDIADTQYF
NA TRBJ2-1 TRBV9 15 CASSVAGGPYNEQFF
NA TRBJ2-1 TRBV18 19 CASSRGVSSAASSYNEQFF
NA TRBJ1-4 TRBV28 13 CASYRTGPEKLFF
NA TRBJ2-7 TRBV28 14 CASSSPGQGNEQYF
NA TRBJ2-1 TRBV5-1 15 CASSLRGGQNNEQFF
NA TRBJ1-2 TRBV5-6 13 CASTLDFNYGYTF
NA TRBJ2-7 TRBV30 14 CAWSVRGAEKEQYF
NA TRBJ2-7 TRBV7-6 14 CASSLGPGTYEQYF
NA TRBJ1-1 TRBV5-4 15 CASSLGQNMNTEAFF
NA TRBJ2-3 TRBV27 15 CASSLGTTREHTQYF
NA TRBJ1-3 TRBV5-1 14 CASSLASSGNTIYF
NA TRBJ1-1 TRBV14 12 CASSLSTGGAFF
once TRBJ2-3 TRBV21-1 18 CASSPRTSGGLLTDTQYF
NA TRBJ1-4 TRBV6-5 16 CASSFGGTRSNEKLFF